Presented here are 14 T cell receptor beta chains from one specimen sequenced in a study of glioma-infiltrating T cells after dendritic cell vaccination. Specified time point: after dendritic cell vaccination, including at tumor progression/relapse. TCRdb keeps only in-frame clones here, not all; method: immunoSEQ multiplex PCR. The sample has roughly 100,000 clones, around 90% seen once. The sample in question was blood, obtained after dendritic cell vaccination. Receptors were obtained from a human donor with glioblastoma.

The genes are TRBV9 and TRBJ2-7; 8 positions agree with TRBD2. Germline V CDR1 and CDR2: SGDLS, YYNGEE. V dropped 4 bases and J dropped 2; count of bases not matched to a gene: 5. The CDR3 is made up of 14 amino acids. CDR3 amino acids: CASSLLADTYEQYF. CDR3 nucleotides: TGTGCCAGCAGCCTACTAGCGGACACCTACGAGCAGTACTTC. Supplemented by reference TRBV9 and TRBJ2-7, the full variable domain reads DSGVTQTPKHLITATGQRVTLRCSPRSGDLSVYWYQQSLDQGLQFLIQYYNGEERAKGNILERFSAQQFPDLHSELNLSSLELGDSALYFCASSLLADTYEQYFGPGTRLTVT.

The chain joins TRBV5-4 to TRBJ2-5; D unclear. This CDR3 contains 15 residues. Deletions cut 0 bases from V and 1 base from J, with 10 bases between. The germline V gene encodes CDR1 SGHNT and CDR2 YYREEE (reference sequence). CDR3 sequence: CASSLARNVQETQYF. DNA for the CDR3: TGTGCCAGCAGCTTGGCGAGAAACGTCCAAGAGACCCAGTACTTC.

This CDR3 is CASSSNRGRDQPQHF. CDR3 bases: TGTGCCAGCAGCAGCAACAGGGGCCGCGATCAGCCCCAGCATTTT. The V and J genes are TRBV7-8 and TRBJ1-5; 7 nucleotides match TRBD1. The CDR3 sequence is 15 residues long. Germline CDR1 and CDR2: SGHVS and FQNEAQ. V trimming: 5 bases; J trimming: 5 bases; junction bases outside the gene matches: 9.

V and J are TRBV5-1 and TRBJ1-3; D gene uncertain. CDR3 length: 15 amino acids. CDR1 is SGHRS and CDR2 is YFSETQ in the germline V gene. Trimming cost V 3 bases and J 0 bases, with 10 bases left between them. The CDR3 coding sequence is TGCGCCAGCAGCTCCAATACAGTCTCTGGAAACACCATATATTTT. It specifies CASSSNTVSGNTIYF. Full variable domain (outside the CDR3, taken from reference TRBV5-1 and TRBJ1-3): KAGVTQTPRYLIKTRGQQVTLSCSPISGHRSVSWYQQTPGQGLQFLFEYFSETQRNKGNFPGRFSGRQFSNSRSEMNVSTLELGDSALYLCASSSNTVSGNTIYFGEGSWLTVV.

The V and J genes are TRBV7-8 and TRBJ1-3; perhaps TRBD1 as D (6 bases). There are 14 residues in the CDR3. V was trimmed by 6 bases and J by 4 bases, leaving 13 bases between them. From germline, CDR1 is SGHVS and CDR2 FQNEAQ. The CDR3 here is CASSPTGLGNTIYF. CDR3 sequence (DNA): TGTGCCAGCAGTCCTACAGGGCTCGGAAACACCATATATTTT.

The chain uses TRBV2 and TRBJ2-3; 14 bases fit TRBD2. This CDR3 is 17 amino acids long. Germline V gene lookup returns CDR1 SNHLY and CDR2 FYNNEI. After removal of 6 bases from V and 5 bases from J, the junction contained 10 bases not matched to a gene. The CDR3 spells CASRGTSGGSRGDTQYF. CDR3 sequence (DNA): TGTGCCAGCAGGGGGACTAGCGGGGGTTCGCGGGGAGATACGCAGTATTTT.

The rearrangement joins TRBV6-1 to TRBJ1-1, with D tentatively TRBD1 (5 bases). CDR1 and CDR2 from the germline V gene are MNHNS and SASEGT. This CDR3 contains 11 residues. V lost 6 bases and J 3 bases, leaving 5 bases between the germline ends. CDR3 in amino acids: CASSRDTEAFF. Here the CDR3 DNA reads TGTGCCAGCAGCAGGGACACTGAAGCTTTCTTT.

The CDR3 region is CATSRDSGGSSYEQYF. The CDR3 bases are TGTGCCACCAGCAGAGATTCAGGGGGTTCCTCCTACGAGCAGTACTTC. This chain joins TRBV15 and TRBJ2-7, with 7 positions matching TRBD1. This CDR3 comprises 16 residues. From germline, CDR1 is LNHNV and CDR2 YYDKDF (reference sequence). V lost 0 bases and J lost 0; bases outside the gene matches: 5.

The rearrangement joins TRBV18 to TRBJ1-5; no definite D call. V gave up 6 bases and J gave up 2 bases, with 14 bases separating them. From germline, CDR1 is KGHSH and CDR2 LQKENI. The CDR3 extends over 15 amino acids. The CDR3 reads CASSPPGRGNQPQHF. The CDR3 DNA is TGTGCCAGCTCCCCCCCGGGGAGGGGCAATCAGCCCCAGCATTTT.

The V gene is TRBV10-1, the J gene TRBJ2-7; 7 nucleotides align to TRBD2. After removal of 8 bases from V and 6 bases from J, the junction contained 7 bases not matched to a gene. The CDR3 totals 12 residues. The V gene's germline CDR1 is WNHNN and CDR2 SYGVQD (reference sequence). The CDR3 nucleotides read TGCGCCAGCTCGGGAAGCGGGGCCGAGCAGTACTTC. This codes for CASSGSGAEQYF.

The chain recombines TRBV7-8 with TRBJ2-3; D might be TRBD2 (5 bases). Germline CDR1 reads SGHVS; CDR2 reads FQNEAQ. The CDR3 covers 19 residues. V lost 5 bases, J lost 3 bases, and 27 bases lay in between. The CDR3 nucleotides read TGTGCCAGCAGCCACGGGGAGTGGGTAGCCTTCTCGGGTACAGATACGCAGTATTTT. Protein product: CASSHGEWVAFSGTDTQYF.

The sample holds one count of this clone. The chain links TRBV19 to TRBJ2-2; 8 bases are shared with TRBD1. With V trimmed by 5 bases and J by 7 bases, 12 bases remained unmatched. Germline V gene lookup returns CDR1 LNHDA and CDR2 SQIVND (reference sequence). The CDR3 has 16 residues. The CDR3 spells CASSPRGREYSGELFF. The CDR3 DNA sequence: TGTGCCAGTAGTCCCAGGGGGCGCGAGTATAGCGGGGAGCTGTTTTTT.

The V gene is TRBV2, the J gene TRBJ1-5, with 7 bases lining up with TRBD1. The J segment lost 0 bases and the V segment lost 5 bases, leaving 4 bases of the junction unmatched. This CDR3 has 15 amino acids. Per the germline V gene, CDR1 is SNHLY and CDR2 is FYNNEI. The CDR3: CASSQTGNSNQPQHF. CDR3 nucleotide sequence: TGTGCCAGCAGTCAGACAGGGAATAGCAATCAGCCCCAGCATTTT.

The chain couples TRBV2 to TRBJ1-6; maybe TRBD1 (6 bases). This CDR3 spans 15 amino acids. Germline V gene lookup returns CDR1 SNHLY and CDR2 FYNNEI. V lost 8 bases and J lost 5, with 16 bases in between. The CDR3, as DNA: TGTGCCAGCCTAGATTGGGGGGGCAATAATTCACCCCTCCACTTT. It is translated as CASLDWGGNNSPLHF.